The next 8 T cell receptor beta chains were all read from a single sample in a study of cytomegalovirus exposure and HLA in healthy donors. The primer mix had 60 Vbeta and 13 Jbeta primers. Clones were read by immunoSEQ multiplex PCR, and TCRdb kept only the in-frame ones, dropping some. The sample gives roughly 110,000 clones, 81% of which show up once; around 2.4% is in the top ten. Material: PBMCs. All receptors come from a man aged 30 to 45 in good health and CMV-seronegative.

The chain combines TRBV10-1 with TRBJ2-7; D not certain. Germline CDR1 is WNHNN and CDR2 is SYGVQD (reference sequence). This CDR3 spans 13 amino acids. V gave up 2 bases and J gave up 3 bases, with 8 bases separating them. The CDR3 protein is CASSEAPNYEQYF. CDR3 DNA: TGCGCCAGCAGTGAGGCCCCTAACTACGAGCAGTACTTC.

The J gene is TRBJ1-1, the V gene TRBV2; D is ambiguous. With 6 bases removed from V and 0 bases from J, the gap between germline ends came to 14 bases. CDR3 size: 15 residues. CDR1 and CDR2 from the germline V gene are SNHLY and FYNNEI. For the CDR3, the DNA is TGTGCCAGCAGCCCTCTAGAGGGATTGAACACTGAAGCTTTCTTT. Translation: CASSPLEGLNTEAFF.

The chain couples TRBV6-5 to TRBJ2-1; 8 bases fit TRBD2. Losses at the gene ends were 7 bases for V and 3 bases for J; bases not matched to a gene: 5. There are 14 residues in the CDR3. From germline, CDR1 is MNHEY and CDR2 SVGAGI. This chain's CDR3 is CASKNGGVYNEQFF. Written as DNA, the CDR3 is TGTGCCAGCAAAAACGGGGGGGTCTACAATGAGCAGTTCTTC.

J is TRBJ1-1 and V is TRBV19; 8 bases align to TRBD1. This CDR3 is built from 15 residues. V was pared by 5 bases and J by 5 bases, with 10 bases of the junction left unmatched. Looked up from germline, CDR1 is LNHDA and CDR2 is SQIVND (reference sequence). The CDR3 coding sequence is TGTGCCAGTAGTGAGCAGGGGGCGCTGAGAACTGAAGCTTTCTTT. Translation gives CASSEQGALRTEAFF.

This clone was seen a few times. This chain connects TRBV4-1 to TRBJ1-6; 8 bases are shared with TRBD1. V lost 1 base to trimming and J lost 6 bases; unmatched junction nucleotides: 2. The germline CDR1 and CDR2 sequences are MGHRA and YSYEKL. The CDR3 consists of 15 residues. The CDR3 DNA follows: TGCGCCAGCAGCCAAGTGGACAGGGCTAATTCACCCCTCCACTTT. It encodes CASSQVDRANSPLHF.

This clone showed up just a few times. The chain is built from TRBV28 and TRBJ1-3; a weak D match, TRBD1 (5 bases). CDR1 is MDHEN and CDR2 is SYDVKM in the germline V gene. CDR3 size: 13 residues. The V end lost 5 bases, the J end lost 6 bases, and 11 bases lay between the germline ends. The CDR3 region is CASSTTATNTIYF. The CDR3 DNA is TGTGCCAGCAGTACGACAGCTACAAACACCATATATTTT.

The chain has TRBV6-6 and TRBJ1-5; 9 nucleotides match TRBD1. This CDR3 is 15 amino acids long. Germline CDR1 is MNHNY and CDR2 is SVGAGI (reference sequence). V was clipped by 6 bases and J by 2 bases; unmatched bases: 5. The DNA of the CDR3 is TGTGCCAGCAGCCGGGACAGGGATGGCAATCAGCCCCAGCATTTT. Its protein is CASSRDRDGNQPQHF.

This chain uses TRBV9 with TRBJ1-1, with 7 bases identical to TRBD1. The V and J ends lost 4 bases and 11 bases, in that order; junction bases with no gene match: 14. The CDR3 consists of 14 residues. Per germline, CDR1 SGDLS and CDR2 YYNGEE. This chain's CDR3 is CASSPQDRAPVAFF. The CDR3 DNA reads TGTGCCAGCAGCCCTCAAGACAGGGCCCCTGTCGCTTTCTTT.